These 32 T cell receptor beta chains originate from one sample sequenced in a study of Graves' ophthalmopathy and Graves' hyperthyroidism. The authors amplified TCR beta CDR3 regions, and they did so from RNA transcripts for repertoire sequencing. First-round RT-PCR employed HTBI primers, with a second-round multiplex PCR after it. TCRdb reprocessed the multiplex PCR reads via MiXCR and lists one record per CDR3 protein. The profile shows almost 750,000 distinct CDR3 sequences, roughly 40% of them singletons. Input material: peripheral blood. The receptors were sampled from an adult man with Graves' ophthalmopathy.

DNA of the CDR3: TGTGCCATCAGTGATGCGGCGCTGGGGGCAAAAAAACTGTTTTTT. It encodes CAISDAALGAKKLFF. The chain uses TRBV10-3 and TRBJ1-4, with TRBD1 as a possible D gene (6 bases). This CDR3 spans 15 amino acids. V lost 3 bases to trimming and J lost 9 bases, with 17 bases between them. Germline V gives CDR1 ENHRY, CDR2 SYGVKD.

This clonotype has ten or more counts. In nucleotides, the CDR3 is TGTGCCAGCAGCTTAGCGCTAGCGCAGGGGGCGAATCAGCCCCAGCATTTT. Residues: CASSLALAQGANQPQHF. The chain is built from TRBV7-6 and TRBJ1-5, with TRBD1 identical over 8 bases. V dropped 0 bases and J dropped 4; count of bases not matched to a gene: 8. The CDR3 totals 17 residues. The germline V gene encodes CDR1 SGHVS and CDR2 FNYEAQ.

The chain employs TRBV20-1 and TRBJ1-2, with TRBD1 identical over 8 bases. Per germline, CDR1 DFQATT and CDR2 SNEGSKA (reference sequence). The CDR3 sequence is 13 residues long. Trimming cost V 5 bases and J 8 bases; bases outside gene matches: 10. CDR3: CSAAGGQTLGYTF. The CDR3 DNA reads as TGCAGTGCTGCAGGGGGCCAGACGTTAGGCTACACCTTC.

A few counts support this clonotype. This chain uses TRBV10-3 with TRBJ1-4; no clear D gene. Trimming pared 6 bases from V and 9 bases from J, leaving 20 bases between. The CDR3 extends over 15 amino acids. From germline, CDR1 is ENHRY and CDR2 SYGVKD. The CDR3 DNA is TGTGCCATCAGCGAGACGCAACGGATAATGAAAAAACTGTTTTTT. It is translated as CAISETQRIMKKLFF.

In its sample, this clonotype was seen many times. V usage is TRBV19 and J usage is TRBJ1-2; 8 bases are shared with TRBD1. The germline CDR1 and CDR2 sequences are LNHDA and SQIVND (reference sequence). This CDR3 comprises 13 residues. The J segment lost 8 bases and the V segment lost 7 bases, leaving 9 bases of the junction unmatched. In nucleotides, the CDR3 is TGTGCCAGTACCCCGGACAGGGTTGGCGGCTACACCTTC. This gives the protein CASTPDRVGGYTF.

This clonotype was recorded many times. This chain connects TRBV7-2 to TRBJ2-7; D not certain. Trimming left V 0 bases short and J 1 base short, with 7 bases between. The CDR3 runs to 14 residues. Germline V gene lookup returns CDR1 SGHTA and CDR2 FQGNSA. The CDR3 here is CASSLAALSYEQYF. The CDR3 DNA reads TGTGCCAGCAGCTTAGCCGCCCTTTCCTACGAGCAGTACTTC.

The chain couples TRBV2 to TRBJ1-4; TRBD1 might be the D (5 bases). V was cut by 3 bases and J by 16 bases, with 12 bases left in between. CDR1 is SNHLY and CDR2 is FYNNEI in the germline V gene. The CDR3 length is 11 residues. In DNA, the CDR3 is TGTGCCAGCAGTGAGGGACTATCGCGGTTTTTT. Amino acids: CASSEGLSRFF.

This clonotype was detected many times. This chain uses TRBV2 with TRBJ1-2, with D possibly being TRBD1 (6 bases). V lost 6 bases and J 3 bases, leaving 8 bases between the germline ends. Germline loops: CDR1 SNHLY, CDR2 FYNNEI. This CDR3 has 12 amino acids. The CDR3 nucleotides are TGTGCCAGCAGGGGGGCACACTATGGCTACACCTTC. Residues: CASRGAHYGYTF.

J is TRBJ2-2 and V is TRBV29-1; the match to TRBD1 covers 8 bases. This CDR3 comprises 17 residues. V trimming: 7 bases; J trimming: 1 base; junction bases outside the gene matches: 14. Per the germline V gene, CDR1 is SQVTM and CDR2 is ANQGSEA. The CDR3 is CSASKRTGGLNTGELFF. The CDR3 bases are TGCAGCGCGTCCAAACGAACAGGGGGGTTGAACACCGGGGAGCTGTTTTTT.

In the case of this clonotype: One end of the junction is discordant with germline, which a read error may explain. The chain carries TRBV10-3 and TRBJ1-1, with D unresolved. CDR1 ENHRY and CDR2 SYGVKD come from the germline V gene. The CDR3 totals 15 residues. CDR3 nucleotide sequence: TGTGCCAGCAGTTATTTGGCAGTCCGGAACACTGAAGCTTTCTTT. Translating gives CASSYLAVRNTEAFF.

This chain connects TRBV2 to TRBJ1-3; D remains ambiguous. Trimming removed 5 bases at V and 8 bases at J, with 13 bases between. Germline V gene sequence: CDR1 SNHLY, CDR2 FYNNEI. This CDR3 spans 13 amino acids. CDR3 in amino acids: CASSRRVLDTIYF. The CDR3 DNA is TGTGCCAGCAGTCGTAGGGTGCTGGACACCATATATTTT.

This clonotype has more than one count but fewer than ten. CDR3 DNA: TGTGCCAGCAGCCAGAAAACCCGGGACAGGGCCCAGTTCTATGGCTACACCTTC. This codes for CASSQKTRDRAQFYGYTF. The V and J genes are TRBV14 and TRBJ1-2; 9 bases line up with TRBD1. Looked up from germline, CDR1 is SGHDN and CDR2 is FVKESK. This CDR3 comprises 18 residues. Trimming took 3 bases from V and 4 from J; bases not matched to a gene: 15.

J is TRBJ1-5 and V is TRBV9; possible D gene TRBD1, 5 bases. The CDR3 spans 14 residues. V was shortened by 3 bases and J by 3 bases, with 10 bases between the two germline ends. Germline-derived CDR1 and CDR2 are SGDLS and YYNGEE. The chain's CDR3 is CASSAGTINQPQHF. CDR3 DNA: TGTGCCAGCAGCGCCGGGACTATCAATCAGCCCCAGCATTTT.

This clonotype was seen only once. The chain carries TRBV25-1 and TRBJ2-2; possible D gene TRBD1, 6 bases. The CDR3 extends over 12 amino acids. Germline loops: CDR1 MGHDK, CDR2 SYGVNS. V was pared by 10 bases and J by 5 bases, with 11 bases between. Written as DNA, the CDR3 is TGTGCCACAGGGGCCTTTACCGGGGAGCTGTTTTTT. It is translated as CATGAFTGELFF.

This clonotype was seen ten or more times. The V and J genes are TRBV19 and TRBJ1-5; D is unresolved. CDR3 length equals 13 residues. Trimming removed 1 base at V and 4 bases at J, with 5 bases between. Germline V gene data show CDR1 as LNHDA and CDR2 as SQIVND (reference sequence). The CDR3 DNA sequence: TGTGCCAGTAGTATAGTGGCAAATCAGCCCCAGCATTTT. It encodes CASSIVANQPQHF.

The gene calls are TRBV29-1 and TRBJ1-3; possibly TRBD1 for D (5 bases). CDR3 size: 13 residues. Trimming shortened V by 4 bases and J by 9 bases, and 16 bases separated the two germline ends. CDR1 SQVTM and CDR2 ANQGSEA come from the germline V gene. The CDR3 nucleotides read TGCAGCGTTGTTCCGGTCAGGGCAAGCACCATATATTTT. Protein: CSVVPVRASTIYF.

In the case of this clonotype: This could be a read error, since a much larger clone is one nucleotide away. The rearrangement uses TRBV2 and TRBJ2-2; 7 bases line up with TRBD2. This CDR3 comprises 16 residues. Germline V gives CDR1 SNHLY, CDR2 FYNNEI. J gave up 4 bases and V 6 bases, and 11 bases lay outside the gene matches. CDR3 region: CASSSSGGSSTGELFF. CDR3 DNA sequence: TGTGCCAGCAGCTCTTCCGGCGGGAGTAGCACCGGGGAGCTGTTTTTT. The full variable domain, rest sourced from reference TRBV2 and TRBJ2-2, is EPEVTQTPSHQVTQMGQEVILRCVPISNHLYFYWYRQILGQKVEFLVSFYNNEISEKSEIFDDQFSVERPDGSNFTLKIRSTKLEDSAMYFCASSSSGGSSTGELFFGEGSRLTVL.

With regard to this clonotype: At one end, the junction sequence differs from germline, possibly due to a read error. This CDR3 reads CASSYSDRGRYEQYF. The CDR3 DNA reads as TGTGCCAGCAGTTACTCGGACAGGGGGCGGTACGAGCAGTACTTC. The chain employs TRBV10-3 and TRBJ2-7; 11 positions match TRBD1. This CDR3 has 15 amino acids. Germline V CDR1 and CDR2: ENHRY, SYGVKD.

This clonotype has more than one count but fewer than ten. The V and J genes are TRBV4-3 and TRBJ1-2; 10 bases fit TRBD1. This CDR3 has 15 amino acids. J was trimmed by 6 bases and V by 2 bases; bases with no gene match: 6. Per the germline V gene, CDR1 is LGHNA and CDR2 is YSLEER. The DNA of the CDR3 is TGCGCCAGCAGCCAACCTGGACAGGGGGATCATGGCTACACCTTC. Its translation: CASSQPGQGDHGYTF.

V is TRBV7-2 and J is TRBJ1-2; D is possibly TRBD1 (6 bases). CDR1 is SGHTA, CDR2 FQGNSA, per germline. CDR3 length: 13 amino acids. Trimming removed 6 bases at V and 7 bases at J, with 15 bases between. The CDR3 DNA reads TGTGCCAGCAGTGTTGACAGGCCTTCTGGCTACACCTTC. Translated: CASSVDRPSGYTF.

This clonotype was counted only a few times. The genes are TRBV5-5 and TRBJ1-2, with D hard to call. V gave up 0 bases and J gave up 1 base, with 7 bases separating them. The germline CDR1 and CDR2 sequences are SGHKS and YYEKEE (reference sequence). This CDR3 is built from 14 residues. Here the CDR3 DNA reads TGTGCCAGCAGCTTGGACAGCTTTAACTATGGCTACACCTTC. Amino acid sequence: CASSLDSFNYGYTF.

Ten or more counts support this clonotype. The V and J genes are TRBV7-9 and TRBJ1-2; D unclear. There are 17 residues in the CDR3. V was trimmed by 5 bases and J by 3 bases, leaving 22 bases between them. Germline values: CDR1 SEHNR, CDR2 FQNEAQ (reference sequence). CDR3 sequence: CASSPPPTHGEDYGYTF. The CDR3 nucleotides are TGTGCCAGCAGCCCCCCACCGACGCACGGAGAGGACTATGGCTACACCTTC.

In this sample, this clonotype turned up a few times. The chain combines TRBV11-2 with TRBJ2-7; D unresolved. The CDR3 is 14 amino acids. Trimming removed 5 bases from V and 2 bases from J, with 13 bases in between. Germline-derived CDR1 and CDR2 are SGHAT and FQNNGV. CDR3: CASSALTDTYEQYF. CDR3 coding DNA: TGTGCCAGCAGCGCACTTACAGATACCTACGAGCAGTACTTC. The full variable domain, in which reference TRBV11-2 and TRBJ2-7 provide the parts outside the CDR3, is EAGVAQSPRYKIIEKRQSVAFWCNPISGHATLYWYQQILGQGPKLLIQFQNNGVVDDSQLPKDRFSAERLKGVDSTLKIQPAKLEDSAVYLCASSALTDTYEQYFGPGTRLTVT.

The table lists this clonotype with a count of one. Here the CDR3 DNA reads TGCAGCGTTGAGTCGCGACAGGGGCCGATGTCCTACGAGCAGTACTTC. It yields the protein CSVESRQGPMSYEQYF. The chain joins TRBV29-1 to TRBJ2-7; 8 nucleotides align to TRBD1. J lost 1 base, V lost 3 bases, and 11 bases had no gene match. The CDR3 runs 16 residues. The germline V gene encodes CDR1 SQVTM and CDR2 ANQGSEA.

V gene TRBV2 combines with J gene TRBJ1-5, with D possibly being TRBD1 (5 bases). CDR3 length equals 15 residues. CDR1 is SNHLY and CDR2 is FYNNEI in the germline V gene. The V gene lost 7 bases and the J gene lost 6 bases, with 19 bases spanning the gap. The CDR3 sequence is CASMGEEGRSQPQHF. CDR3 DNA: TGTGCCAGCATGGGGGAGGAGGGACGGAGTCAGCCCCAGCATTTT.

The chain joins TRBV7-9 to TRBJ1-4, with 9 bases identical to TRBD1. This CDR3 contains 13 residues. With 4 bases clipped from V and 8 bases from J, the junction kept 2 bases outside the gene matches. Looked up from germline, CDR1 is SEHNR and CDR2 is FQNEAQ (reference sequence). In nucleotides, the CDR3 is TGTGCCAGCAGCTGGACAGGGGACGAAAAACTGTTTTTT. Residues: CASSWTGDEKLFF.

The chain is built from TRBV7-2 and TRBJ2-7, with D possibly being TRBD1 or TRBD2 (5 bases each). Germline assignment: CDR1 SGHTA and CDR2 FQGNSA. Deletions cut 5 bases from V and 3 bases from J, with 14 bases between. This CDR3 has 14 amino acids. Here the CDR3 DNA reads TGTGCCAGCAGCGAGGGACCACAAAACTACGAGCAGTACTTC. Its protein product is CASSEGPQNYEQYF.

The V and J genes are TRBV5-6 and TRBJ1-6, with a weak D call TRBD1 (6 bases). The CDR3 runs to 17 residues. V was trimmed by 5 bases and J by 6 bases, leaving 21 bases between them. Germline assignment: CDR1 SGHDT and CDR2 YYEEEE. Here the CDR3 reads CASSPRGGWRFNSPLHF. The CDR3 region has the DNA TGTGCCAGCAGTCCCCGAGGGGGGTGGAGATTTAATTCACCCCTCCACTTT.

The chain is built from TRBV3-1 and TRBJ2-7; the D gene is possibly TRBD2 (6 bases). The germline V and J ends were trimmed by 4 bases and 3 bases, with 16 bases remaining between them. The germline gives CDR1 LGHDT, CDR2 YNNKEL (reference sequence). The CDR3 totals 15 residues. DNA for the CDR3: TGTGCCAGCAGCCGTTCTTCGGGACTCTACTACGAGCAGTACTTC. The encoded protein is CASSRSSGLYYEQYF.

This clonotype was observed at least ten times. This rearrangement joins TRBV9 to TRBJ2-2, with TRBD2 matching 8 bases. The ends lost 3 bases at V and 13 bases at J; junction bases unmatched: 11. The germline V gene has CDR1 SGDLS and CDR2 YYNGEE. The CDR3 consists of 14 residues. The CDR3 coding sequence is TGTGCCAGCAGCGCGGGGGGGACACAACGGGGGCTGTTTTTT. Protein sequence: CASSAGGTQRGLFF.

This clonotype was detected many times. Here the CDR3 reads CSVRTGGQEKLFF. CDR3 coding DNA: TGCAGCGTCCGGACAGGGGGGCAGGAAAAACTGTTTTTT. This chain connects TRBV29-1 to TRBJ1-4; 10 bases line up with TRBD1. The length of the CDR3 is 13 residues. The V gene's germline CDR1 is SQVTM and CDR2 ANQGSEA. V shed 6 bases and J 8 bases; nucleotides not matched to a gene: 6.

As concerns this clonotype: One junction end does not reproduce the germline sequence, and a read error may be involved. For the CDR3, the DNA is TGTGCCGGTAGTGTAACCGGGTTCCCGGGCAACTACGAGCAGTACTTC. The encoded protein is CAGSVTGFPGNYEQYF. The V gene is TRBV19, the J gene TRBJ2-7; D remains unclear. CDR1 is LNHDA, CDR2 SQIVND, per germline (reference sequence). The CDR3 sequence is 16 residues long. Full variable domain (outside the CDR3, taken from reference TRBV19 and TRBJ2-7): DGGITQSPKYLFRKEGQNVTLSCEQNLNHDAMYWYRQDPGQGLRLIYYSQIVNDFQKGDIAEGYSVSREKKESFPLTVTSAQKNPTAFYLCAGSVTGFPGNYEQYFGPGTRLTVT.